Listed below are T cell receptor beta chains from one sample, sequenced in a study of blood T cells in healthy people across ages. A single record per CDR3 protein comes from TCRdb applying MiXCR to the 5' RACE reads. The sample consists of 550,000 to 600,000 distinct CDR3 sequences, around half of them appearing once. Specimen: blood. These receptor sequences come from an elderly man in good health. The CDR3 runs from the conserved cysteine through the conserved F or W. The D gene is left open where the match is weak. Clone size is stated in some rows and not others, as once, few, many or a class when expanded.

TRBD2 TRBJ2-3 TRBV10-3 few CAIKKNSGSTDTQYF TGTGCCATCAAAAAGAATAGCGGGAGCACAGATACGCAGTATTTT
NA TRBJ1-2 TRBV28 few CASRSGTENGYTF TGTGCCAGCAGATCGGGGACGGAAAATGGCTACACCTTC
NA TRBJ2-3 TRBV4-2 NA CASSQGLGVGETDTQYF TGTGCCAGCAGCCAAGGATTGGGGGTAGGGGAAACAGATACGCAGTATTTT
NA TRBJ2-3 TRBV11-2 few CASSLGVGFGTDTQYF TGTGCCAGCAGCTTAGGAGTCGGGTTTGGCACAGATACGCAGTATTTT
NA TRBJ2-7 TRBV30 NA CAWTPPGWTHEQYF TGTGCCTGGACCCCTCCGGGATGGACCCACGAGCAGTACTTC
NA TRBJ2-5 TRBV9 NA CASSPSPETQYF TGTGCCAGCAGCCCTTCGCCGGAGACCCAGTACTTC
NA TRBJ2-3 TRBV10-3 few CAISEGADTQYF TGTGCCATCAGTGAGGGGGCAGATACGCAGTATTTT
TRBD1 TRBJ1-2 TRBV7-9 NA CASSLQGARFEVYGYTF TGTGCCAGCAGCCTACAGGGGGCGAGGTTCGAGGTCTATGGCTACACCTTC
TRBD2 TRBJ2-1 TRBV28 NA CASSPAGLEDNEQFF TGTGCCAGCAGTCCGGCCGGACTAGAGGACAATGAGCAGTTCTTC
TRBD2 TRBJ2-1 TRBV7-2 few CASSLVPSGVGNEQFF TGTGCCAGCAGCTTAGTGCCTAGCGGGGTGGGCAATGAGCAGTTCTTC
TRBD1 TRBJ2-7 TRBV5-1 NA CASSTMPGQGYEQYF TGCGCCAGCAGCACAATGCCGGGACAGGGTTACGAGCAGTACTTC
NA TRBJ2-7 TRBV5-1 NA CASSRINALSEQYF TGCGCCAGCAGCAGGATCAACGCTCTCTCCGAGCAGTACTTC
TRBD2 TRBJ2-7 TRBV7-2 NA CASSLTAGVGYEQYF TGTGCCAGCAGCTTAACAGCGGGAGTAGGGTACGAGCAGTACTTC
NA TRBJ1-6 TRBV4-1 NA CASSQDWGAYNSPLHF TGCGCCAGCAGCCAAGATTGGGGGGCCTATAATTCACCCCTCCACTTT
TRBD1 TRBJ1-4 TRBV6-2/TRBV6-3 few CASSYSTTGSNEKLFF TGTGCCAGCAGTTACTCGACGACAGGGAGTAATGAAAAACTGTTTTTT
NA TRBJ2-3 TRBV18 NA CASSPGSGGDTQYF TGTGCCAGCTCACCAGGGTCCGGAGGGGATACGCAGTATTTT
NA TRBJ2-3 TRBV29-1 many CSAEVGDTQYF TGCAGCGCCGAAGTCGGGGATACGCAGTATTTT
NA TRBJ2-3 TRBV21-1 NA CASGKGPRDRGLCSPDTQYF TGTGCCAGCGGCAAAGGTCCCCGGGACAGGGGGCTCTGTAGTCCAGATACGCAGTATTTT
NA TRBJ2-1 TRBV27 few CASSLLRGGYNEQFF TGTGCCAGCAGTTTATTGAGGGGCGGATACAATGAGCAGTTCTTC
NA TRBJ1-2 TRBV19 NA CASSWRAYGYTF TGTGCCAGTAGTTGGAGAGCTTATGGCTACACCTTC
NA TRBJ2-3 TRBV15 many CATSRDPTDTQYF TGTGCCACCAGCAGAGATCCCACAGATACGCAGTATTTT
NA TRBJ1-2 TRBV12-3/TRBV12-4 few CASSFGGSLGYTF TGTGCCAGCAGTTTCGGGGGTAGTCTAGGCTACACCTTC
NA TRBJ2-7 TRBV6-6 NA CASSYSKVAYEQYF TGTGCCAGCAGTTACTCGAAGGTAGCCTACGAGCAGTACTTC
TRBD1 TRBJ2-1 TRBV4-2 NA CASSQPTGTGGRGEQFF TGTGCCAGCAGCCAACCAACCGGGACAGGAGGTCGCGGGGAGCAGTTCTTC
TRBD2 TRBJ2-1 TRBV24-1 NA CATSDPAGAGNEQFF TGTGCCACCAGTGACCCAGCGGGGGCCGGGAATGAGCAGTTCTTC
NA TRBJ2-3 TRBV6-6 NA CASSSGKGVADTQYF TGTGCCAGCAGTTCCGGCAAGGGGGTGGCAGATACGCAGTATTTT
TRBD1 TRBJ2-3 TRBV7-9 NA CASSSQQGSYSTDTQYF TGTGCCAGCAGCTCTCAACAGGGGTCCTATAGCACAGATACGCAGTATTTT
NA TRBJ2-1 TRBV4-3 NA CASSGWCDSYNEQFF TGCGCCAGCAGCGGGTGGTGTGACTCCTACAATGAGCAGTTCTTC
TRBD2 TRBJ2-5 TRBV20-1 NA CSAWTSVETQYF TGCAGTGCTTGGACTAGCGTAGAGACCCAGTACTTC
TRBD2 TRBJ2-3 TRBV7-9 few CASSPARARGVDTQYF TGTGCCAGCAGCCCCGCTAGGGCGCGGGGGGTAGATACGCAGTATTTT
TRBD1 TRBJ2-3 TRBV5-5 NA CASSYPGTGVGTQYF TGTGCCAGCAGCTACCCCGGGACAGGGGTGGGTACGCAGTATTTT
NA TRBJ1-6 TRBV6-5 few CASSVYYNSPLHF TGTGCCAGCAGTGTGTACTATAATTCACCCCTCCACTTT
NA TRBJ2-3 TRBV29-1 NA CSVEVEVPDTQYF TGCAGCGTTGAAGTTGAGGTACCAGATACGCAGTATTTT
NA TRBJ2-7 TRBV10-1 few CASSESFSPYEQYF TGCGCCAGCAGTGAATCGTTCAGTCCCTACGAGCAGTACTTC
NA TRBJ1-2 TRBV6-6 NA CASSDRTPGSDGYTF TGTGCCAGCAGTGACAGGACACCCGGTTCGGATGGCTACACCTTC
NA TRBJ1-1 TRBV6-6 NA CASSDSLSDTEAFF TGTGCCAGCAGTGACTCGCTGTCAGACACTGAAGCTTTCTTT
TRBD2 TRBJ2-7 TRBV4-2 many CASSQDTQGLAGGEQYF TGTGCCAGCAGCCAGGATACCCAGGGACTAGCGGGCGGGGAGCAGTACTTC
NA TRBJ1-4 TRBV5-1 NA CASRTDNNEKLFF TGCGCCAGCAGAACAGACAATAATGAAAAACTGTTTTTT
TRBD1 TRBJ1-1 TRBV27 NA CASSDATGATEAFF TGTGCCAGCAGTGACGCGACAGGGGCCACTGAAGCTTTCTTT
TRBD2 TRBJ2-5 TRBV27 NA CASSLSYRSGLAGGNNEQYF TGTGCCAGCAGTTTATCGTACCGGTCGGGACTAGCGGGAGGGAACAATGAGCAGTACTTC
NA TRBJ2-2 TRBV12-3/TRBV12-4 few CASTKIMVGTGELFF TGTGCCAGCACCAAGATAATGGTGGGGACCGGGGAGCTGTTTTTT
TRBD1 TRBJ1-2 TRBV25-1 NA CASSGTGSGYTF TGTGCCAGCAGTGGGACAGGGAGCGGCTACACCTTC
TRBD1 TRBJ1-6 TRBV7-9 NA CASSWERQGSLSSYNSPPHF TGTGCCAGCAGCTGGGAAAGACAGGGGTCCTTGAGCTCCTATAATTCACCCCCCCACTTT
NA TRBJ1-2 TRBV30 NA CAGRGTGGACTF TGTGCCGGGAGAGGAACGGGGGGCGCGTGCACCTTC
NA TRBJ1-2 TRBV5-1 NA CASSLSGLPGYTF TGCGCCAGCAGCTTGTCTGGCCTCCCTGGCTACACCTTC
TRBD1 TRBJ1-2 TRBV12-3/TRBV12-4 NA CASSGGGQDYGYTF TGTGCCAGCAGTGGGGGGGGACAGGACTATGGCTACACCTTC
NA TRBJ1-5 TRBV20-1 NA CSASPGNGNQPQHF TGCAGTGCTAGTCCCGGGAATGGCAATCAGCCCCAGCATTTT
NA TRBJ2-7 TRBV28 NA CASSFLDSTYEQYF TGTGCCAGCAGTTTCTTGGACAGTACCTACGAGCAGTACTTC
NA TRBJ1-4 TRBV7-2 NA CASSLARQGVGEKLFF TGTGCCAGCAGCTTAGCCCGACAAGGTGTGGGTGAAAAACTGTTTTTT